Listed below are T cell receptor beta chains from one sample, sequenced in a study of molecular identifiers for immune sequencing clone quantification. TCRdb independently ran MiXCR on the PCR reads; one entry per CDR3 protein. The sample lists more than 10,000 distinct CDR3 sequences; roughly 20% were seen once. The sample comprised naive CD8+ T cells from blood, with Jurkat cell RNA spiked in. The receptors were gathered from a human donor in good health. Some libraries in this study had Jurkat cell RNA spiked in. CDR3s include the opening cysteine and the closing phenylalanine or tryptophan. The order of the fields is D gene, clone size, J gene, V gene, CDR3 protein, CDR3 DNA. A D gene is named only where the DNA matches it firmly. A row's size may be missing; if present it is once, few, many or a size class.

>TRBD2|medium-sized|TRBJ2-7|TRBV6-5
CASSPAGAYEQYF
TGTGCCAGCAGTCCGGCGGGAGCCTACGAGCAGTACTTC
>TRBD2|medium-sized|TRBJ2-1|TRBV27
CASSSPASGSHNEQFF
TGTGCCAGCAGTTCCCCGGCTAGCGGGAGTCACAATGAGCAGTTCTTC
>NA|many|TRBJ2-3|TRBV7-9
CASSLGGARTDTQYF
TGTGCCAGCAGCTTGGGGGGGGCCCGCACAGATACGCAGTATTTT
>TRBD2|NA|TRBJ2-7|TRBV4-2
CASSREVLAGVSNHLEQYF
TGTGCCAGCAGCCGAGAGGTCCTCGCGGGAGTGTCTAACCACCTCGAGCAGTACTTC
>NA|medium-sized|TRBJ2-3|TRBV6-6
CASSYGLEDTQYF
TGTGCCAGCAGTTACGGTCTTGAAGATACGCAGTATTTT
>NA|many|TRBJ2-7|TRBV15
CATSREAVSYEQYF
TGTGCCACCAGCAGAGAAGCGGTCTCCTACGAGCAGTACTTC
>NA|NA|TRBJ2-3|TRBV2
CASREPGDRTDTQYF
TGTGCCAGCAGAGAGCCAGGGGACCGCACAGATACGCAGTATTTT
>NA|medium-sized|TRBJ2-1|TRBV29-1
CSVEGGQGFDEQFF
TGCAGCGTTGAAGGGGGGCAGGGGTTTGATGAGCAGTTCTTC
>NA|NA|TRBJ2-5|TRBV7-9
CASSLGGGARLQETQYF
TGTGCCAGCAGCTTAGGGGGGGGGGCCAGGCTACAAGAGACCCAGTACTTC
>NA|medium-sized|TRBJ2-2|TRBV28
CAGGQTAAGELFF
TGTGCGGGCGGACAAACGGCGGCCGGGGAGCTGTTTTTT
>NA|many|TRBJ2-7|TRBV27
CASSPTGTPTYEQYF
TGTGCCAGCAGCCCTACCGGGACACCTACTTACGAGCAGTACTTC
>TRBD1|medium-sized|TRBJ1-1|TRBV4-1
CASSSQTGLQNTEAFF
TGCGCCAGCAGCTCCCAGACAGGGCTCCAGAACACTGAAGCTTTCTTT
>NA|few|TRBJ2-3|TRBV5-1
CASGRASARDTQYF
TGCGCCAGCGGACGGGCTAGCGCCCGAGATACGCAGTATTTT
>TRBD1|medium-sized|TRBJ2-3|TRBV20-1
CSATQAGTGITDTQYF
TGCAGTGCTACTCAAGCCGGGACAGGGATCACAGATACGCAGTATTTT
>NA|many|TRBJ2-7|TRBV28
CASSFRDTGPYEQYF
TGTGCCAGCAGTTTCCGCGACACAGGACCCTACGAGCAGTACTTC
>TRBD2|medium-sized|TRBJ2-7|TRBV20-1
CSAREGLAGLSYEQYF
TGCAGTGCTAGAGAGGGACTAGCGGGACTCTCCTACGAGCAGTACTTC
>TRBD2|few|TRBJ2-1|TRBV19
CASSVGTSGYNEQFF
TGTGCCAGTAGTGTCGGGACTAGCGGATACAATGAGCAGTTCTTC
>NA|NA|TRBJ1-2|TRBV27
CASSSSSPANYGYPF
TGTGCCAGCAGTTCTTCCTCCCCCGCTAACTATGGCTACCCCTTC
>NA|many|TRBJ1-4|TRBV3-1
CASSRSATNEKLFF
TGTGCCAGCAGTAGGAGTGCAACTAATGAAAAACTGTTTTTT
>NA|few|TRBJ2-7|TRBV5-3
CASSLVDSSYEQYF
TGTGCCAGCAGCTTGGTGGACAGCTCCTACGAGCAGTACTTC
>NA|medium-sized|TRBJ1-5|TRBV27
CASSTSLDSNQPQHF
TGTGCCAGCAGTACCTCACTAGATAGCAATCAGCCCCAGCATTTT
>TRBD2|medium-sized|TRBJ2-3|TRBV29-1
CSVDLAGFTDTQYF
TGCAGCGTTGATCTAGCGGGGTTCACAGATACGCAGTATTTT
>NA|medium-sized|TRBJ1-1|TRBV5-4
CASSFLGPGGTEAFF
TGTGCCAGCAGCTTCCTGGGCCCGGGGGGCACTGAAGCTTTCTTT
>TRBD2|medium-sized|TRBJ2-3|TRBV12-3/TRBV12-4
CASSFTRLGLAGSDTQYF
TGTGCCAGCAGTTTCACCCGGTTAGGACTAGCGGGATCCGATACGCAGTATTTT
>TRBD2|medium-sized|TRBJ2-3|TRBV29-1
CSVLGLAGSTDTQYF
TGCAGCGTCCTGGGGCTAGCGGGGAGCACAGATACGCAGTATTTT
>TRBD2|many|TRBJ2-1|TRBV7-9
CASSVGLAPTYNEQFF
TGTGCCAGCAGCGTAGGACTAGCGCCGACCTACAATGAGCAGTTCTTC
>NA|medium-sized|TRBJ2-7|TRBV6-6
CASSYGILKDSSYEQYF
TGTGCCAGCAGTTACGGGATTCTAAAGGACAGCTCCTACGAGCAGTACTTC
>NA|many|TRBJ2-1|TRBV7-2
CASSLSGLSAVPYNEQFF
TGTGCCAGCAGCTTATCGGGACTGTCAGCGGTTCCTTACAATGAGCAGTTCTTC
>NA|medium-sized|TRBJ2-3|TRBV12-3/TRBV12-4
CASSWSGQITDTQYF
TGTGCCAGCAGTTGGAGCGGGCAGATCACAGATACGCAGTATTTT
>TRBD2|NA|TRBJ2-1|TRBV4-3
CASCQVSGFGLFF
TGCGCCAGCTGCCAAGTTAGCGGGTTCGGTTTGTTCTTC
>NA|medium-sized|TRBJ2-7|TRBV28
CASSRGGYEQYF
TGTGCCAGCAGCCGAGGGGGTTACGAGCAGTACTTC
>NA|NA|TRBJ2-7|TRBV3-2
CASSQDMGRRLGSWTYEQYF
TGTGCCAGCAGCCAAGATATGGGACGCAGGCTGGGGTCTTGGACCTACGAGCAGTACTTC
>TRBD2|many|TRBJ2-3|TRBV4-2
CASSQGEAAGEPDTQYF
TGTGCCAGCAGCCAAGGGGAGGCGGCGGGAGAGCCAGATACGCAGTATTTT
>NA|NA|TRBJ2-1|TRBV7-7
CASSLDVGYNEQFF
TGTGCTAGCAGCTTAGATGTCGGTTACAATGAGCAGTTCTTC
>NA|NA|TRBJ2-4|TRBV4-3
CASSQDLVGAKKIQYF
TGCGCCAGCAGCCAAGATCTTGTGGGGGCCAAAAAAATTCAGTACTTC
>TRBD2|many|TRBJ2-1|TRBV12-3/TRBV12-4
CASSQLAGSRNEQFF
TGTGCCAGCAGCCAACTAGCGGGGTCTAGGAATGAGCAGTTCTTC
>NA|medium-sized|TRBJ2-7|TRBV28
CASRSFLREQYF
TGTGCCAGCAGGTCCTTTCTGAGGGAGCAGTACTTC
>NA|medium-sized|TRBJ2-5|TRBV7-9
CASSFTAGEQETQYF
TGTGCCAGCAGCTTCACCGCAGGGGAACAAGAGACCCAGTACTTC
>NA|NA|TRBJ2-7|TRBV28
CASSLYTQSGVEYWEQYF
TGTGCCAGCAGTTTATACACCCAGTCGGGGGTGGAGTATTGGGAGCAGTACTTC
>TRBD1|many|TRBJ2-1|TRBV7-9
CASSSGQGSYNEQFF
TGTGCCAGCAGCTCTGGACAGGGTAGCTACAATGAGCAGTTCTTC
>NA|many|TRBJ2-7|TRBV15
CATSSAGQHYEQYF
TGTGCCACCAGCAGCGCAGGACAGCATTACGAGCAGTACTTC
>NA|NA|TRBJ2-5|TRBV6-5
CASSYNTAQETQYF
TGTGCCAGCAGTTACAACACGGCTCAAGAGACCCAGTACTTC
>NA|few|TRBJ2-2|TRBV15
CATSRVTVPGELFF
TGTGCCACCAGCAGAGTTACAGTACCCGGGGAGCTGTTTTTT
>TRBD2|medium-sized|TRBJ2-7|TRBV20-1
CSALTSGASYEQYF
TGCAGTGCCCTCACTAGCGGAGCCTCCTACGAGCAGTACTTC
>NA|many|TRBJ2-3|TRBV30
CAWTVDSADTQYF
TGTGCCTGGACCGTGGACTCCGCGGATACGCAGTATTTT
>TRBD1|few|TRBJ2-1|TRBV7-9
CASGDSTGSFLYNEQFF
TGTGCCAGCGGCGACTCGACAGGGTCTTTCCTATACAATGAGCAGTTCTTC
>NA|medium-sized|TRBJ2-7|TRBV6-5
CASSYDRSDPFGALNEQYF
TGTGCCAGCAGTTACGACAGGTCTGATCCTTTTGGAGCTTTGAACGAGCAGTACTTC
>NA|many|TRBJ1-1|TRBV7-3
CASSLTGTTEAFF
TGTGCCAGCAGCCTCACAGGTACCACTGAAGCTTTCTTT
>TRBD2|NA|TRBJ2-7|TRBV4-1
CASRPGGASPYEQSF
TGCGCCAGCCGCCCCGGGGGGGCCTCCCCCTACGAGCAGTCCTTC
>NA|medium-sized|TRBJ1-4|TRBV4-1
CASSQDPGVNEKLFF
TGCGCCAGCAGCCAAGATCCCGGGGTGAATGAAAAACTGTTTTTT
>TRBD1|NA|TRBJ1-2|TRBV9
CASSAGQEGNYGYTF
TGTGCCAGCAGCGCAGGACAGGAGGGGAACTATGGCTACACCTTC